The 11 T cell receptor beta chains below come from one sample, sequenced in a study of human T cells and chemical hapten exposure. Stated time point: healthy volunteer bleed at 6 weeks. Unseparated into fractions, whole blood served as the source from which total RNA was extracted. One entry per CDR3 protein results from TCRdb running MiXCR on the RACE reads. The sample has more than 60,000 distinct CDR3 sequences, over 6.5% seen once. Source material: whole blood. The receptors here all came from a male donor in good health. Some clones in this sample may be carry-over from other donors' samples.

V gene TRBV5-4 combines with J gene TRBJ1-1; 8 nucleotides match TRBD1. Trimming cost V 3 bases and J 5 bases; bases outside gene matches: 6. This CDR3 is built from 14 residues. Per the germline V gene, CDR1 is SGHNT and CDR2 is YYREEE (reference sequence). The CDR3: CASSSGQGRTEAFF. CDR3 coding DNA: TGTGCCAGCAGCTCCGGACAGGGAAGGACTGAAGCTTTCTTT.

This clonotype was counted at least ten times. The chain combines TRBV12-3 or TRBV12-4 with TRBJ2-7; 10 bases agree with TRBD2. V shed 5 bases and J 2 bases; nucleotides not matched to a gene: 6. The CDR3 is made up of 15 amino acids. CDR3 DNA sequence: TGTGCCAGCAGTCCGAGGACTAGCGGAGCCTACGAGCAGTACTTC. It translates to CASSPRTSGAYEQYF.

V is TRBV6-6 and J is TRBJ1-4, with D perhaps TRBD1 (5 bases). Looked up from germline, CDR1 is MNHNY and CDR2 is SVGAGI (reference sequence). The CDR3 has 15 residues. Trimming stripped 6 bases from V and 6 bases from J, with 17 bases between. CDR3 sequence: CASRKGPPEDEKLFF. The CDR3 DNA reads TGTGCCAGCAGAAAGGGACCTCCGGAGGATGAAAAACTGTTTTTT.

This clonotype was seen more than once but under ten times. The rearrangement joins TRBV20-1 to TRBJ2-7, with D tentatively TRBD2 (5 bases). Germline V CDR1 and CDR2: DFQATT, SNEGSKA (reference sequence). V was cut by 0 bases and J by 7 bases, with 16 bases left in between. The CDR3 covers 14 residues. The CDR3 bases are TGCAGTGCTAGAGATGAAGGAGGAGTCCGGGAGCAGTACTTC. It codes for CSARDEGGVREQYF.

This clonotype turned up a few times. V usage is TRBV7-9 and J usage is TRBJ1-6, with D unresolved. V dropped 5 bases and J dropped 8 bases, with 13 bases sitting between them. The CDR3 spans 14 residues. From germline, CDR1 is SEHNR and CDR2 FQNEAQ (reference sequence). Here the CDR3 DNA reads TGTGCCAGCAGCGAATCGGGTGTCCATTCACCCCTCCACTTT. It translates to CASSESGVHSPLHF.

The sample holds a few counts of this clonotype. The J gene is TRBJ2-6, the V gene TRBV5-1; maybe TRBD2 (5 bases). The V gene's germline CDR1 is SGHRS and CDR2 YFSETQ. There are 16 residues in the CDR3. The ends were cut back, 2 bases at V and 1 base at J, with 10 bases in the middle. The CDR3 here is CASSFGLASGANVLTF. The CDR3 bases are TGCGCCAGCAGCTTCGGACTCGCGTCTGGGGCCAACGTCCTGACTTTC.

This clonotype has a handful of counts. The chain combines TRBV20-1 with TRBJ1-5, with 11 bases that match TRBD1. Losses at the gene ends were 5 bases for V and 0 bases for J; bases not matched to a gene: 3. The length of the CDR3 is 15 residues. In germline, CDR1 is DFQATT, CDR2 SNEGSKA (reference sequence). The CDR3 is CSAWTGGYSNQPQHF. The CDR3, as DNA: TGCAGTGCTTGGACAGGGGGCTATAGCAATCAGCCCCAGCATTTT.

This clonotype has only a few counts. The chain uses TRBV3-1 and TRBJ1-2; D remains ambiguous. Germline lookup yields CDR1 LGHDT and CDR2 YNNKEL (reference sequence). Trimming left V 3 bases short and J 5 bases short, with 7 bases between. The CDR3 runs to 12 residues. CDR3 amino acids: CASSQLRYGYTF. The CDR3 DNA sequence: TGTGCCAGCAGCCAGCTCCGGTATGGCTACACCTTC.

The J gene is TRBJ2-3, the V gene TRBV6-5, with TRBD1 matching over 10 bases. Germline values: CDR1 MNHEY, CDR2 SVGAGI. Trimming at V came to 3 bases and at J to 2 bases, leaving 2 bases not matched to a gene. This CDR3 contains 15 residues. In DNA, the CDR3 is TGTGCCAGCAGTTATCGACAGGGGGCCACAGATACGCAGTATTTT. It is translated as CASSYRQGATDTQYF.

This clonotype was detected only a few times. The chain uses TRBV12-3 or TRBV12-4 and TRBJ1-6, with D uncertain. V shed 4 bases and J shed 8 bases, with 6 bases lying between them. The CDR3 consists of 12 residues. The CDR3 nucleotides read TGTGCCAGCAGTTCCTACGATTCACCCCTCCACTTT. It specifies CASSSYDSPLHF.

There are a few counts of this clonotype. This chain links TRBV29-1 with TRBJ1-1; D perhaps matches TRBD1 (6 bases). V was clipped by 7 bases and J by 3 bases, with 12 bases between them. The CDR3 has 12 residues. Germline CDR1 SQVTM, CDR2 ANQGSEA. The CDR3 loop reads CSGGTGYTEAFF. Here the CDR3 DNA reads TGCAGCGGAGGTACAGGGTACACTGAAGCTTTCTTT.